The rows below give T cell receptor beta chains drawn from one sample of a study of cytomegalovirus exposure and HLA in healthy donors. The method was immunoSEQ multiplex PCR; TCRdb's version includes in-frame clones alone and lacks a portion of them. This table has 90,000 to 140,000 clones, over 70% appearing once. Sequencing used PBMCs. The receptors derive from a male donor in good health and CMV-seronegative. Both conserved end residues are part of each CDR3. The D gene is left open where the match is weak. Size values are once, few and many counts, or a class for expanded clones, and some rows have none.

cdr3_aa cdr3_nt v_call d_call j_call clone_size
CASSLSVTDTQYF TGTGCCAGCAGCCTTTCGGTCACAGATACGCAGTATTTT TRBV9 NA TRBJ2-3 NA
CASRDRSQNTEAFF TGTGCCAGCAGGGACAGGTCCCAGAACACTGAAGCTTTCTTT TRBV6-1 TRBD1 TRBJ1-1 NA
CASTRPGLPYQETQYF TGTGCCAGCACCAGACCGGGACTACCGTACCAAGAGACCCAGTACTTC TRBV6-4 TRBD2 TRBJ2-5 medium-sized
CASSPGTRGDTQYF TGTGCCAGCAGCCCTGGGACTAGAGGCGACACGCAGTATTTT TRBV7-9 TRBD2 TRBJ2-3 NA
CAWSGVKNTEAFF TGTGCCTGGAGTGGAGTGAAGAACACTGAAGCTTTCTTT TRBV30 NA TRBJ1-1 few
CASSSPGTDYTDTQYF TGTGCCAGCAGTTCGCCGGGGACAGACTACACAGATACGCAGTATTTT TRBV28 TRBD1 TRBJ2-3 NA
CASGGLAGVPYF TGTGCCAGCGGTGGACTAGCGGGAGTTCCGTACTTC TRBV6-1 TRBD2 TRBJ2-5 NA
CASSIARPFRTGTSIYTQYF TGTGCCAGTAGTATTGCTAGACCATTTCGGACAGGGACTTCAATATATACGCAGTATTTT TRBV19 TRBD1 TRBJ2-3 NA
CASRREVGYTF TGTGCCAGCAGGCGGGAAGTTGGCTACACCTTC TRBV6-1 NA TRBJ1-2 NA
CASSARRGEGEKLFF TGTGCCAGCAGCGCCCGTCGTGGGGAGGGTGAAAAACTGTTTTTT TRBV9 NA TRBJ1-4 NA
CASSLARGSGDGELFF TGTGCCAGCAGCTTAGCTCGTGGGTCAGGGGACGGGGAGCTGTTTTTT TRBV7-7 NA TRBJ2-2 NA
CASSGQGINYGYTF TGTGCCAGCAGCGGCCAGGGGATCAACTATGGCTACACCTTC TRBV7-2 NA TRBJ1-2 NA
CASTPTSGGEQYF TGTGCCAGCACCCCTACATCGGGGGGCGAGCAGTACTTC TRBV27 TRBD2 TRBJ2-7 NA
CASETSGAESKNIQYF TGTGCCAGCGAGACATCAGGGGCTGAATCCAAAAACATTCAGTACTTC TRBV28 NA TRBJ2-4 NA
CASSFPSSGIDNTGELFF TGCGCCAGCAGCTTCCCCTCTAGCGGGATAGATAACACCGGGGAGCTGTTTTTT TRBV5-1 TRBD2 TRBJ2-2 NA
CASKIRQPPETQYF TGTGCCAGCAAAATCAGGCAGCCCCCGGAGACCCAGTACTTC TRBV28 NA TRBJ2-5 NA
CASAGLADNEQFF TGTGCCAGCGCGGGACTAGCGGACAATGAGCAGTTCTTC TRBV4-2 TRBD2 TRBJ2-1 once
CASSPDIGQPQHF TGTGCCAGTAGTCCAGACATCGGTCAGCCCCAGCATTTT TRBV19 NA TRBJ1-5 NA
CASSMRADTQYF TGTGCCAGCAGCATGAGAGCAGATACGCAGTATTTT TRBV7-3 NA TRBJ2-3 NA
CASSSLAGGYQETQYF TGTGCTAGCAGCTCCCTAGCGGGAGGGTACCAAGAGACCCAGTACTTC TRBV7-7 TRBD2 TRBJ2-5 NA
CASSQVQGTGGERNEQFF TGCGCCAGCAGCCAAGTGCAGGGAACGGGAGGGGAAAGGAATGAGCAGTTCTTC TRBV4-3 TRBD2 TRBJ2-1 NA
CASSLDSGEEQFF TGTGCCAGCAGCTTAGATTCGGGGGAGGAGCAGTTCTTC TRBV7-2 NA TRBJ2-1 NA
CASSFRDNRYSNQPQHF TGTGCCAGTAGTTTCCGGGACAACCGATATAGCAATCAGCCCCAGCATTTT TRBV19 NA TRBJ1-5 NA
CATSRDRAGGFNQPQHF TGTGCCACCAGCAGAGATAGGGCAGGGGGTTTCAATCAGCCCCAGCATTTT TRBV15 TRBD1 TRBJ1-5 NA
CASSVAGAVDTQYF TGTGCCAGCAGTGTTGCGGGAGCCGTAGATACGCAGTATTTT TRBV6-1 TRBD2 TRBJ2-3 NA
CASTDSRNYGYTF TGTGCTAGTACGGACAGCCGAAACTATGGCTACACCTTC TRBV12-5 NA TRBJ1-2 NA
CASSLNGGLFDEQFF TGTGCCAGCAGCCTCAATGGTGGGCTTTTTGATGAGCAGTTCTTC TRBV7-3 NA TRBJ2-1 NA
CAISESLGRASGIHYNEQFF TGTGCCATCAGTGAGTCGTTGGGTCGGGCTAGCGGGATTCACTACAATGAGCAGTTCTTC TRBV10-3 TRBD2 TRBJ2-1 NA
CASSYFPLSHEQYF TGTGCCAGCAGTTACTTCCCGTTGTCCCACGAGCAGTACTTC TRBV6-5 NA TRBJ2-7 NA
CATRQGYSNQPQHF TGTGCCACCAGACAGGGCTATAGCAATCAGCCCCAGCATTTT TRBV10-3 TRBD1 TRBJ1-5 NA
CASSIQGPGELFF TGTGCCAGTAGTATCCAGGGCCCCGGGGAGCTGTTTTTT TRBV19 NA TRBJ2-2 NA
CASSLRGSYNEQFF TGTGCCAGCAGTTTACGGGGCTCCTACAATGAGCAGTTCTTC TRBV28 NA TRBJ2-1 NA
CASSLIAGGGYEQYF TGTGCCAGCAGCTTAATAGCGGGAGGTGGGTACGAGCAGTACTTC TRBV14 TRBD2 TRBJ2-7 NA
CASTGDSQSGNTIYF TGTGCCAGCACCGGAGACAGCCAATCTGGAAACACCATATATTTT TRBV28 NA TRBJ1-3 NA
CSVEDRKRTGATFF TGCAGCGTTGAAGATAGAAAAAGGACAGGGGCTACTTTCTTT TRBV29-1 TRBD1 TRBJ1-1 NA